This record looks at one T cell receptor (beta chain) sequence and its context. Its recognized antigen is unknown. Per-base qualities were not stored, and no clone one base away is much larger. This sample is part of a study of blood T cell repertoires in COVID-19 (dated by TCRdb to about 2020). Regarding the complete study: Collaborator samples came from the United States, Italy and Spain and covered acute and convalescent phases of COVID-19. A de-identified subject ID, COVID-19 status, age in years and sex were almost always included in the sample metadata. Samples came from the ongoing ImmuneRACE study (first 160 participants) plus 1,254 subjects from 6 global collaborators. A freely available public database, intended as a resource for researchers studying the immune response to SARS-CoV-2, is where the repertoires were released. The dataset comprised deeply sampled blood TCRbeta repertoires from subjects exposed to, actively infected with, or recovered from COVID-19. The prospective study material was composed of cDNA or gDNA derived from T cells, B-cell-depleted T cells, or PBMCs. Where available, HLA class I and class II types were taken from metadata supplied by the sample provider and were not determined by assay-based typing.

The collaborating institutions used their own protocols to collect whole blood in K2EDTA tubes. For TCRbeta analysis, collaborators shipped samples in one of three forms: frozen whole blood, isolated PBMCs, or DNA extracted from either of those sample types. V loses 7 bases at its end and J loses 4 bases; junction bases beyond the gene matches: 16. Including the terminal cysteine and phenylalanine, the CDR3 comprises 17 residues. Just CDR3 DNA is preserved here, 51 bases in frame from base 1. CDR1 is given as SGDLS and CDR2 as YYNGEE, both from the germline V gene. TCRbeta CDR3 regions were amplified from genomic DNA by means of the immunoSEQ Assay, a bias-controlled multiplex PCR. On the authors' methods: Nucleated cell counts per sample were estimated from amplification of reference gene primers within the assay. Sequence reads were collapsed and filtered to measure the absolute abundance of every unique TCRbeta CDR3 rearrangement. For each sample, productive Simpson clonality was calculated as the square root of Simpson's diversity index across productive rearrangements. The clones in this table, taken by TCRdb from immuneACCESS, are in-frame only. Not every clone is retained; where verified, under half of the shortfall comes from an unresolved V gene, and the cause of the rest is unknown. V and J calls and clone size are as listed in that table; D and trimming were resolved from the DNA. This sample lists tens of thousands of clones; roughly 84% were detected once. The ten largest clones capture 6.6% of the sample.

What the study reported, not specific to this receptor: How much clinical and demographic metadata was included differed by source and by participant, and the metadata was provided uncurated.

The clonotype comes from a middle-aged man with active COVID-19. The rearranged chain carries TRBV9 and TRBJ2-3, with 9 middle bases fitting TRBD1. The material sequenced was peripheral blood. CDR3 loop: CASSPHSGTGSPDTQYF. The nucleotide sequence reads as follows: TGTGCCAGCTCCCCGCATTCCGGGACAGGGAGCCCAGATACGCAGTATTTT.